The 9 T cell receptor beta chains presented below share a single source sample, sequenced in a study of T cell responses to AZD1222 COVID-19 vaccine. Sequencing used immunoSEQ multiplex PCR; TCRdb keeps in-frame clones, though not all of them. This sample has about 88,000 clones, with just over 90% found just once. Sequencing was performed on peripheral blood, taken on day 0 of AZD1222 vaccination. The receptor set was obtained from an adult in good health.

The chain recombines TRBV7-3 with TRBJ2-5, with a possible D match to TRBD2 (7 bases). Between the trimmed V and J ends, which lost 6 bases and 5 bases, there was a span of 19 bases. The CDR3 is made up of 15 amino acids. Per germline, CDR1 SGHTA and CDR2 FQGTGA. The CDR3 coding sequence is TGTGCCAGCAGTGTCCGGGGACTACAGGGTGAGACCCAGTACTTC. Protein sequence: CASSVRGLQGETQYF.

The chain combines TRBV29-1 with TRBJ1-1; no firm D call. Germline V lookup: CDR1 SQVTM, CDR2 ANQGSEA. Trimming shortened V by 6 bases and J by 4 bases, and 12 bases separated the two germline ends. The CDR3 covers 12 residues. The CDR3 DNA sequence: TGCAGCGTCGCAAGCGTGGGCACTGAAGCTTTCTTT. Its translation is CSVASVGTEAFF.

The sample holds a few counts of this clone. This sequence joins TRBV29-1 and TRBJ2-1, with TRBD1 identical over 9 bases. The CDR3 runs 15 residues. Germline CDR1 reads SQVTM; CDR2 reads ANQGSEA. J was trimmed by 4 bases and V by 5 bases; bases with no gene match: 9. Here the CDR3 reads CSVHTSGQGYNEQFF. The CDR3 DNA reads TGCAGCGTTCACACCTCGGGACAGGGATACAATGAGCAGTTCTTC.

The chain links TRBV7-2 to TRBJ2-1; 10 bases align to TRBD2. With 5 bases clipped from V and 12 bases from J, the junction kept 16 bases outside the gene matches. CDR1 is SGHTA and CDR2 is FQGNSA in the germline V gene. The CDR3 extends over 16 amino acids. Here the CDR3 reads CASSLPGASGGLLQFF. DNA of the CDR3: TGTGCCAGCAGCCTGCCCGGAGCTAGCGGGGGCTTATTGCAGTTCTTC.

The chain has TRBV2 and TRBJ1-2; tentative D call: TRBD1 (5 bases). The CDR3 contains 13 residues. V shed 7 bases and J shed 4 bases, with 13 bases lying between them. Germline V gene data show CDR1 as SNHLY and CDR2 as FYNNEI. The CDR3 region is CASTRGGLYGYTF. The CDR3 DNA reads TGTGCCAGCACGCGGGGCGGACTCTATGGCTACACCTTC.

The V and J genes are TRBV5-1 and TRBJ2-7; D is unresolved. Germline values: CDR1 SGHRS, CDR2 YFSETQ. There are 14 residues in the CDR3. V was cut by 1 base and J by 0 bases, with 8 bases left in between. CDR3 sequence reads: CASSLSHPSYEQYF. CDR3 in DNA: TGCGCCAGCAGCTTGAGCCACCCCTCCTACGAGCAGTACTTC.

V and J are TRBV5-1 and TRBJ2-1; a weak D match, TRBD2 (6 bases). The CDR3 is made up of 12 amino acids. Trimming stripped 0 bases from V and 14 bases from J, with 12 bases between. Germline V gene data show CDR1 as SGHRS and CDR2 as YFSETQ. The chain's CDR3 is CASSLVGGKEFF. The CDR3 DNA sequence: TGCGCCAGCAGCTTGGTGGGGGGAAAGGAGTTCTTC.

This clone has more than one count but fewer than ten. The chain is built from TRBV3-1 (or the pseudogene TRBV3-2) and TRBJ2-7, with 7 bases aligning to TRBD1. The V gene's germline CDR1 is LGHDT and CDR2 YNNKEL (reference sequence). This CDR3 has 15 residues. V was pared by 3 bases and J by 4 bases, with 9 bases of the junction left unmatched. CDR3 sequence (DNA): TGTGCCAGCAGCCACGGTACGGGACAGATATACGAGCAGTACTTC. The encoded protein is CASSHGTGQIYEQYF.

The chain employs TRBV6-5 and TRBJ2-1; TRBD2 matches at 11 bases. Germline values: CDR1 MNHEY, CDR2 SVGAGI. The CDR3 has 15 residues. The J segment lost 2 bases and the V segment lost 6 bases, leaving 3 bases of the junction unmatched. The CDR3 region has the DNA TGTGCCAGCAGACTAGCGGGAGACCCCTACAATGAGCAGTTCTTC. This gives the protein CASRLAGDPYNEQFF.